A single sample is the source of the 17 T cell receptor beta chains below, sequenced in a study of blood T cell repertoires in COVID-19. Data came from immunoSEQ multiplex PCR; TCRdb stores just in-frame clones and leaves some out. The repertoire holds 150,000 to 200,000 clones, with around four fifths as singletons. Sequenced material: peripheral blood. The receptor set was obtained from a man aged 70-80 years with acute or convalescent COVID-19.

This chain uses TRBV4-1 with TRBJ1-2; 7 bases line up with TRBD1. The V gene end was trimmed by 1 base and the J gene end by 2 bases; junction bases not matched to a gene: 10. The germline CDR1 and CDR2 sequences are MGHRA and YSYEKL. The CDR3 length is 17 residues. The CDR3 region is CASSQAQGTHANYGYTF. The CDR3 DNA is TGCGCCAGCAGCCAAGCACAGGGGACACACGCCAACTATGGCTACACCTTC.

This chain links TRBV28 with TRBJ2-5; 9 bases are shared with TRBD1. The V gene's germline CDR1 is MDHEN and CDR2 SYDVKM. The CDR3 is 13 residues long. Unmatched junction bases numbered 9, after V lost 7 bases and J lost 9 bases. The DNA for the CDR3 is TGTGCCAGCACCTCAGGACAGGGGTCTCCCCAGTACTTC. This gives the protein CASTSGQGSPQYF. Filled out from reference TRBV28 and TRBJ2-5, the complete variable domain reads DVKVTQSSRYLVKRTGEKVFLECVQDMDHENMFWYRQDPGLGLRLIYFSYDVKMKEKGDIPEGYSVSREKKERFSLILESASTNQTSMYLCASTSGQGSPQYFGPGTRLLVL.

The V gene is TRBV6-5, the J gene TRBJ2-2, with D possibly matching TRBD2 (5 bases). CDR3 length: 13 residues. Germline CDR1 is MNHEY and CDR2 is SVGAGI. Trimming left V 6 bases short and J 4 bases short, with 9 bases between. CDR3 bases: TGTGCCAGCAGGCGAGGGTTCACCGGGGAGCTGTTTTTT. The encoded protein is CASRRGFTGELFF.

The sample holds one count of this clone. The chain employs TRBV27 and TRBJ2-5, with D uncertain. The CDR3 has 14 residues. Germline lookup yields CDR1 MNHEY and CDR2 SMNVEV (reference sequence). Deletions cut 5 bases from V and 1 base from J, with 11 bases between. CDR3 nucleotide sequence: TGTGCCAGCAGTGATTCCACAGCCCAAGAGACCCAGTACTTC. This gives the protein CASSDSTAQETQYF.

There are a few counts of this clone. CDR3 protein: CASSVEEREKLFF. DNA of the CDR3: TGTGCCAGTAGTGTGGAGGAGCGAGAAAAACTGTTTTTT. The chain carries TRBV19 and TRBJ1-4; D gene unclear. The CDR3 contains 13 residues. Trimming removed 5 bases at V and 8 bases at J, with 12 bases between. Germline V CDR1 and CDR2: LNHDA, SQIVND (reference sequence).

This sequence joins TRBV7-2 and TRBJ1-2, with 8 bases aligning to TRBD1. V was pared by 3 bases and J by 7 bases, with 13 bases of the junction left unmatched. Germline CDR1 SGHTA, CDR2 FQGNSA. This CDR3 is built from 16 residues. The CDR3 reads CASSLTWTGISRGYTF. As DNA, the CDR3 is TGTGCCAGCAGCTTGACATGGACAGGGATCAGCCGTGGCTACACCTTC.

In nucleotides, the CDR3 is TGTGCCAGCAGTCCATCAACGGGACATCTTTCCTACGAGCAGTACTTC. It specifies CASSPSTGHLSYEQYF. The chain combines TRBV27 with TRBJ2-7, with TRBD1 as a possible D gene (6 bases). CDR1 and CDR2 (germline): MNHEY, SMNVEV (reference sequence). The CDR3 is 16 amino acids. The V gene lost 5 bases and the J gene lost 1 base, with 18 bases spanning the gap.

The CDR3 DNA reads as TGTGCCAGTAGTATACTCGGGACATCGTACAATGAGCAGTTCTTC. Translating gives CASSILGTSYNEQFF. The chain combines TRBV19 with TRBJ2-1, with D maybe TRBD1 (6 bases). Germline-derived CDR1 and CDR2 are LNHDA and SQIVND (reference sequence). Trimming left V 2 bases short and J 4 bases short, with 12 bases between. The CDR3 loop spans 15 amino acids.

This chain uses TRBV28 with TRBJ2-7; weak D call: TRBD2 (6 bases). Trimming stripped 3 bases from V and 3 bases from J, with 15 bases between. CDR1 MDHEN and CDR2 SYDVKM come from the germline V gene. The CDR3 is 15 amino acids. The CDR3 loop reads CASSLLSGLGYEQYF. The CDR3 nucleotides read TGTGCCAGCAGTTTGTTATCGGGACTCGGCTACGAGCAGTACTTC. Combining the CDR3 with reference TRBV28 and TRBJ2-7 gives the whole variable domain DVKVTQSSRYLVKRTGEKVFLECVQDMDHENMFWYRQDPGLGLRLIYFSYDVKMKEKGDIPEGYSVSREKKERFSLILESASTNQTSMYLCASSLLSGLGYEQYFGPGTRLTVT.

This chain connects TRBV11-2 to TRBJ2-3, with a weak D call TRBD2 (6 bases). Trimming took off 5 bases at V and 11 bases at J, with 11 bases between the two ends. CDR3 size: 11 residues. Germline V CDR1 and CDR2: SGHAT, FQNNGV. CDR3 coding DNA: TGTGCCAGCAGCGGAGGGACGGGGCAGTATTTT. Translation: CASSGGTGQYF.

The V and J genes are TRBV7-8 and TRBJ2-7; 13 bases line up with TRBD2. Germline V gene lookup returns CDR1 SGHVS and CDR2 FQNEAQ. The CDR3 is 16 residues long. With V trimmed by 4 bases and J by 2 bases, 5 bases remained unmatched. CDR3 sequence (DNA): TGTGCCAGCAGCTCTGGGACTAGCGGGAATACCTACGAGCAGTACTTC. Its translation is CASSSGTSGNTYEQYF.

This clone was observed once. V usage is TRBV6-5 and J usage is TRBJ1-5, with TRBD1 identical over 8 bases. V gave up 6 bases and J gave up 5 bases; unmatched junction bases: 6. Germline values: CDR1 MNHEY, CDR2 SVGAGI. The CDR3 sequence is 14 residues long. The CDR3 is CASRTGESHQPQHF. CDR3 bases: TGTGCCAGCAGGACAGGGGAAAGTCATCAGCCCCAGCATTTT.

This clone was picked up a small number of times. The J gene is TRBJ1-6, the V gene TRBV2, with TRBD1 as a possible D gene (5 bases). Germline V gene data show CDR1 as SNHLY and CDR2 as FYNNEI. Trimming stripped 1 base from V and 7 bases from J, with 11 bases between. This CDR3 is 15 amino acids long. The DNA for the CDR3 is TGTGCCAGCAGTGAAGGGGGGGACGTGAATTCACCCCTCCACTTT. Translating gives CASSEGGDVNSPLHF.

This clone occurred a few times. The genes are TRBV6-4 and TRBJ1-2; D call uncertain. V gave up 0 bases and J gave up 0 bases, with 11 bases separating them. This CDR3 comprises 16 residues. The germline CDR1 and CDR2 sequences are MRHNA and SNTAGT. The DNA of the CDR3 is TGTGCCAGCAGTGACTCGGGCACAACTGCTAACTATGGCTACACCTTC. Encoded protein: CASSDSGTTANYGYTF.

This chain connects TRBV6-1 to TRBJ2-7; 8 bases are shared with TRBD1. From germline, CDR1 is MNHNS and CDR2 SASEGT. The ends lost 0 bases at V and 3 bases at J; junction bases unmatched: 4. The CDR3 extends over 15 amino acids. The CDR3 DNA reads as TGTGCCAGCAGTGAAGCAACGGACAGGGTCTACGAGCAGTACTTC. Translated: CASSEATDRVYEQYF.

This chain links TRBV6-5 with TRBJ1-2; D call uncertain. This CDR3 is built from 14 residues. Germline lookup yields CDR1 MNHEY and CDR2 SVGAGI. Trimming took 5 bases from V and 4 from J, leaving 14 bases between them. CDR3 coding DNA: TGTGCCAGCAGTCCACCCGACGGGGTCTATGGCTACACCTTC. The encoded protein is CASSPPDGVYGYTF.

The chain is built from TRBV5-5 and TRBJ2-1, with D tentatively TRBD2 (6 bases). Germline CDR1 reads SGHKS; CDR2 reads YYEKEE (reference sequence). CDR3 length: 15 residues. The V and J ends lost 4 bases and 3 bases respectively, with 14 bases between them. Written as DNA, the CDR3 is TGTGCCAGCAGCCCCTGGGGGGAGAACTACAATGAGCAGTTCTTC. As protein: CASSPWGENYNEQFF.